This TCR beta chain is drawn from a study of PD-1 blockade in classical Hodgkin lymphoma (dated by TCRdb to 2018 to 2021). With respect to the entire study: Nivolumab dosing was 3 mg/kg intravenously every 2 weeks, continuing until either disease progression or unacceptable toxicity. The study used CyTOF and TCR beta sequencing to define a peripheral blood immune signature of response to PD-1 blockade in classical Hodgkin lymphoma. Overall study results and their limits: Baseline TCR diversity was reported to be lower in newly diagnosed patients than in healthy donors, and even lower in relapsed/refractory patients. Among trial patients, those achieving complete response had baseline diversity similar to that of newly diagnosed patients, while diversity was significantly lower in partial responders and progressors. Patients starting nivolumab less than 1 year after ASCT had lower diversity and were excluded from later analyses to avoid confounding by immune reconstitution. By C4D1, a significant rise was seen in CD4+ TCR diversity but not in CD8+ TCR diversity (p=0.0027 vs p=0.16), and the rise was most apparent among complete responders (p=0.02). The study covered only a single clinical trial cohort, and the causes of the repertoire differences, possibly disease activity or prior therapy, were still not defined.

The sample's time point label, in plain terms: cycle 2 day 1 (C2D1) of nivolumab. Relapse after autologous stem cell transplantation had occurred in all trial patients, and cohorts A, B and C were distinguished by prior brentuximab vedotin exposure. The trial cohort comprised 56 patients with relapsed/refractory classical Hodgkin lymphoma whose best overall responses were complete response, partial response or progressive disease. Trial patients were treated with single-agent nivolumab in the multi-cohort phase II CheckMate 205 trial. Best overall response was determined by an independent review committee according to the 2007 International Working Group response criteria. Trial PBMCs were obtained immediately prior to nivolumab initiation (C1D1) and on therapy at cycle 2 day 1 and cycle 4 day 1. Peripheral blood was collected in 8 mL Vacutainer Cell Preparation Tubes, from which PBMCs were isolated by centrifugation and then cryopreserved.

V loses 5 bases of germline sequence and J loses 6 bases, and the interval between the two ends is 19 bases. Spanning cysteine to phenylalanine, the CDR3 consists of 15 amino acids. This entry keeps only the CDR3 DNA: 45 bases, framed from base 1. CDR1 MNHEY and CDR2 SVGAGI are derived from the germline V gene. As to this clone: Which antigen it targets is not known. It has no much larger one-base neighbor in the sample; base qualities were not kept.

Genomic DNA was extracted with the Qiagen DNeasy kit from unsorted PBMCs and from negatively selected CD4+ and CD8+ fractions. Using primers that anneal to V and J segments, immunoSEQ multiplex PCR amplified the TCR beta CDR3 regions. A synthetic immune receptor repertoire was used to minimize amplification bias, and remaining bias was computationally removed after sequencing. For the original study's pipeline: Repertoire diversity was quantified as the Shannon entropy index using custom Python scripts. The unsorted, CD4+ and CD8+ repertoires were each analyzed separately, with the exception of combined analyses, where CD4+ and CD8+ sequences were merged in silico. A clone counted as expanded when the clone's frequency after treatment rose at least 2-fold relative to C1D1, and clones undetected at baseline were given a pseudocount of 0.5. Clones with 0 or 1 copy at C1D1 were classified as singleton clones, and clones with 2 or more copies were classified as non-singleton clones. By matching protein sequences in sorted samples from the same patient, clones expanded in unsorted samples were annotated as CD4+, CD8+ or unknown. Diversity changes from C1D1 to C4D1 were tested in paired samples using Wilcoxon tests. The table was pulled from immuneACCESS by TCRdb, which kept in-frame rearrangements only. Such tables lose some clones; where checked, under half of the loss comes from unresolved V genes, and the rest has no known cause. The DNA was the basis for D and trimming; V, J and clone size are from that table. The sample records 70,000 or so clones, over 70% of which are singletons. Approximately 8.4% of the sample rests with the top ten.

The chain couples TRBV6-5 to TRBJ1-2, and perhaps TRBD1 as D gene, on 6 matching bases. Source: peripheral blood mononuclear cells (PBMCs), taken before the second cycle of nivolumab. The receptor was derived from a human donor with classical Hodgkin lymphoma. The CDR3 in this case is CASSPRDTARHGYTF. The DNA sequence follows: TGTGCCAGCAGTCCCCGGGACACTGCTCGTCATGGCTACACCTTC.